This T cell receptor beta chain emerged from a study of cytomegalovirus exposure and HLA in healthy donors. The CDR3 has 14 residues. CDR1 GTSNPN and CDR2 SVGIG come from the germline V gene (reference sequence). V lost 2 bases, J lost 2 bases, and 13 bases lay in between. Turning to this clone: The antigen remains unidentified.

Study results and caveats: The authors confirmed in vitro that a few CMV-associated chains were specific for CMV antigens.

The PCR was carried out with 60 Vbeta primers and 13 Jbeta primers. Here immunoSEQ multiplex PCR was the method, and the copy in TCRdb shows in-frame clones only, minus some. The sample lists about 160,000 clones, around 75% seen once, with roughly 4% in the top ten. Material for sequencing was PBMCs. V is TRBV30 and J is TRBJ2-7; D is perhaps TRBD1 (6 bases). This sequence was found in a human donor in good health. The DNA of the CDR3 is TGTGCCTGGAGTTTGCTGGACAGCACCTACGAGCAGTACTTC. Protein: CAWSLLDSTYEQYF.